This T cell receptor (beta chain) was obtained from a study of Graves' ophthalmopathy and Graves' hyperthyroidism (dated by TCRdb to between 2018 and 2020). Turning to the overall study: Peripheral blood was collected at initial diagnosis, before any treatment. The study used TCR beta repertoire signatures to distinguish Graves' ophthalmopathy from Graves' hyperthyroidism and to predict progression to ophthalmopathy. In total, approximately 130 blood samples were TCR-sequenced: under 45 ophthalmopathy, roughly 77 hyperthyroidism and about 17 hyperthyroidism-to-ophthalmopathy patients. To explore V-J signatures that distinguish ophthalmopathy from hyperthyroidism, a discovery set of about 99 patients was enrolled, made up of 43 with ophthalmopathy and 57 with stable hyperthyroidism. An independent validation cohort comprised roughly 20 hyperthyroidism patients and about 16 patients who later progressed from hyperthyroidism to ophthalmopathy. In roughly 6 hyperthyroidism patients, the T-cell repertoire of thyroid tissue was compared with the T-cell repertoire of blood. After sampling, hyperthyroidism patients received methimazole starting at 30 mg daily, and ophthalmopathy patients received high-dose intravenous methylprednisolone. The approximately 95 discovery patients were divided at random into training and test sets in a 7:3 ratio. Broad study findings and their caveats: In validation, the model predicted ophthalmopathy progression with 70.59% sensitivity and approximately 75% specificity; around twelve predicted patients were CT-confirmed with GO in a median of approximately six months. No statistical method was used to predetermine the sample size, and group allocation was not hidden from the investigators. Most expanded thyroid clonotypes with frequency above 0.001 were also detected in blood, suggesting blood repertoires may reflect the thyroid immune response. In cross-validation, the 13-signature model distinguished ophthalmopathy from stable hyperthyroidism with around 90% sensitivity and approximately 81% specificity, while in the test set the corresponding values were approximately 80% and 75%.

For repertoire sequencing, the TCR beta CDR3 regions were amplified from RNA transcripts. A first-round RT-PCR used HTBI primers with the Qiagen OneStep RT-PCR kit, followed by a second-round multiplex PCR, size selection and purification. The libraries underwent paired-end sequencing with 100 bp reads on an Illumina HiSeq2000. The study's processing was this. SOAPnuke was used for read processing, and reads with adapters, uncalled bases, a mean Phred below 15, or no exact constant-primer or identifier match were discarded. COPE v1.2.5 was used to merge the high-quality paired reads. Each unique nucleotide sequence was defined as a clonotype, and clonotypes were aligned to IMGT TRB V, D and J references with MiTCR v1.1. Analysis was restricted to V-J combinations with a frequency above 0.0001, which covered 99.2% of repertoires. A TCR clonal expansion and chaos score per V-J combination was defined as the ratio of F50 clonal expansion to chaos observed in the TCRdist matrix. Welch's t-statistics and random forest were used to reduce features to 13 V-J combinations, which were fed into a naive Bayes classifier. The similarity between thyroid and blood repertoires was quantified using the Morisita-Horn index. The raw public data were reprocessed by TCRdb itself: fastp quality trimming at Q25, MiXCR clonotype calling, in-frame beta chains only. Merged by CDR3 protein, the rows form single entries marked with the most common genes and DNA. TCRdb's processing, not the authors', yielded these V and J calls. The sample table records 200,000 to 250,000 distinct CDR3 sequences; 25% to 35% of these occur just once. Jointly, the top ten make up approximately 9.1% of the sample.

Reading from cysteine to phenylalanine, the CDR3 counts 15 amino acids. This entry keeps only the CDR3 DNA: 45 bases, framed from base 1. V sheds 1 base and J sheds 3 bases, leaving 12 bases between their ends. CDR1 and CDR2, per the germline V gene, are MNHEY and SVGAGI. A word on this clonotype: Its antigen specificity is not known. No per-base quality is available; no much larger clone lies one base away.

Ophthalmopathy patients had moderately to severely active disease, Clinical Activity Score of at least 3, NOSPECS grade of at least 4, and disease duration under 3 months. Patients with other autoimmune diseases, uncontrolled infections, pregnancy or lactation were excluded. Diagnosis was based on clinical symptoms, serum thyroxine, TRAb, thyroid ultrasound and orbital computed tomography. PBMCs were isolated from approximately 10 ml of fresh peripheral blood by Ficoll-Paque density gradient centrifugation. Total RNA was extracted with Trizol reagent and quality-checked on an Agilent 2100 Bioanalyzer.

The chain links TRBV6-5 with TRBJ1-1, with the D gene uncertain. The origin of this receptor is a man aged 50 to 59 with Graves' ophthalmopathy. Donor details come from another sample of the same person, matched by shared clones. Sequences were obtained from peripheral blood. The encoded CDR3 is CASSYFAGEDTEAFF. The sequence in DNA is TGTGCCAGCAGTTACTTTGCCGGGGAGGACACTGAAGCTTTCTTT.